The clone carrying this T cell receptor beta chain occurred a few times. The antigen is not known. The sample belongs to a study of T cell repertoires in cytomegalovirus infection. Looking at the study overall: Well-studied HLA-B-restricted CMV epitopes were used in the study alongside recently identified HLA-C-restricted ones. It can be stated that public TCR beta signatures indicated CMV infection as well as a matching HLA type.

Whole-study results and caveats: Ex vivo, HLA-C-restricted CMV-specific TCR beta clonotypes prevailed over the rest of the response. Adding up the frequency of public TCR beta families identified people who carried CMV plus the relevant HLA.

One entry per CDR3 protein results from TCRdb running MiXCR on the reads. The sample lists 150,000 to 200,000 distinct CDR3 sequences; less than 25% were seen once. The source was CD8+ T cells from cultured PBMCs, collected from culture after CMV antigen stimulation. The receptor comes from a human donor in good health (CMV status not recorded). Some clones in this sample may be carry-over from other donors' samples.

In DNA form, the CDR3 reads TGTGCCAGCAGTGCTTTCAGTGGAGCCAAAAACATTCAGTACTTC. Translated: CASSAFSGAKNIQYF. This chain links TRBV12-3 or TRBV12-4 with TRBJ2-4; D uncertain. Trimming left V 5 bases short and J 0 bases short, with 11 bases between. This CDR3 is built from 15 residues.